The 9 T cell receptor beta chains reported below all come from one sample, sequenced in a study of blood T cell repertoires in COVID-19. This table comes from immunoSEQ multiplex PCR, and its TCRdb copy is limited to in-frame clones, with some not included. The sample gives about 120,000 clones, around 90% of which show up once; approximately 4.4% is in the top ten. The sample consisted of peripheral blood. Receptors were obtained from a woman aged 45 to 65 with acute or convalescent COVID-19.

This rearrangement joins TRBV28 to TRBJ2-1; no reliable D call. The V end lost 2 bases, the J end lost 5 bases, and 19 bases lay between the germline ends. Per the germline V gene, CDR1 is MDHEN and CDR2 is SYDVKM. This CDR3 has 17 residues. The DNA of the CDR3 is TGTGCCAGCAGTTTAAGTCTCGATGTATACCGGGACAATGAGCAGTTCTTC. It translates to CASSLSLDVYRDNEQFF.

The gene calls are TRBV9 and TRBJ1-1; the D is unclear. CDR1 is SGDLS, CDR2 YYNGEE, per germline. V was trimmed by 0 bases and J by 0 bases, leaving 6 bases between them. The CDR3 is 14 amino acids. The CDR3 sequence: CASSVAQVNTEAFF. The CDR3 coding sequence is TGTGCCAGCAGCGTAGCGCAGGTGAACACTGAAGCTTTCTTT.

The V call is TRBV9, the J call TRBJ2-5; 9 positions agree with TRBD1. Germline V lookup: CDR1 SGDLS, CDR2 YYNGEE. J lost 5 bases, V lost 3 bases, and 5 bases had no gene match. This CDR3 contains 14 residues. As DNA, the CDR3 is TGTGCCAGCAGCGCACAGGGGGCGGATGAGACCCAGTACTTC. Amino acids: CASSAQGADETQYF.

The V call is TRBV6-1, the J call TRBJ1-2; a possible D gene is TRBD1 (6 bases). The V end was cut by 2 bases, the J end by 8 bases, with 18 bases between. Looked up from germline, CDR1 is MNHNS and CDR2 is SASEGT. The length of the CDR3 is 15 residues. CDR3 in amino acids: CASSETRGNNQGYTF. In nucleotides, the CDR3 is TGTGCCAGCAGTGAAACCAGGGGAAATAATCAAGGCTACACCTTC.

CDR3 loop: CASSSLAGEDTQYF. The CDR3 region has the DNA TGTGCCAGCAGCTCCTTAGCGGGAGAGGATACGCAGTATTTT. The chain links TRBV11-2 to TRBJ2-3; 9 bases are shared with TRBD2. Germline assignment: CDR1 SGHAT and CDR2 FQNNGV. The CDR3 extends over 14 amino acids. Trimming took 4 bases from V and 6 from J; bases not matched to a gene: 5.

The genes are TRBV6-1 and TRBJ1-4; 10 positions agree with TRBD1. Germline CDR1 reads MNHNS; CDR2 reads SASEGT. V gave up 3 bases and J gave up 7 bases; unmatched junction bases: 5. This CDR3 has 15 residues. CDR3 loop: CASSDRTGGSEKLFF. CDR3 coding DNA: TGTGCCAGCAGTGATAGGACAGGGGGGAGTGAAAAACTGTTTTTT.

The rearrangement uses TRBV19 and TRBJ1-1; tentatively, D is TRBD1 (6 bases). V lost 7 bases to trimming and J lost 5 bases, with 14 bases between them. This CDR3 has 13 residues. CDR1 is LNHDA and CDR2 is SQIVND in the germline V gene (reference sequence). DNA of the CDR3: TGTGCCAGTAAATCAGGGGATCGAACTGAAGCTTTCTTT. This gives the protein CASKSGDRTEAFF. Variable domain in full (rest from reference TRBV19 and TRBJ1-1): DGGITQSPKYLFRKEGQNVTLSCEQNLNHDAMYWYRQDPGQGLRLIYYSQIVNDFQKGDIAEGYSVSREKKESFPLTVTSAQKNPTAFYLCASKSGDRTEAFFGQGTRLTVV.

The rearrangement joins TRBV7-2 to TRBJ2-2; the match to TRBD1 covers 7 bases. Trimming took 5 bases from V and 4 from J; bases not matched to a gene: 7. The CDR3 has 15 amino acids. CDR1 is SGHTA, CDR2 FQGNSA, per germline. This chain's CDR3 is CASSPDRASTGELFF. DNA of the CDR3: TGTGCCAGCAGCCCCGACAGGGCCTCCACCGGGGAGCTGTTTTTT.

The chain combines TRBV7-2 with TRBJ1-5; a possible D gene is TRBD1 (6 bases). Trimming took 0 bases from V and 0 from J, leaving 15 bases between them. This CDR3 is 18 amino acids long. Germline loops: CDR1 SGHTA, CDR2 FQGNSA. The CDR3 bases are TGTGCCAGCAGCTTAGCACAGGGCGTTATTTATAGCAATCAGCCCCAGCATTTT. The encoded protein is CASSLAQGVIYSNQPQHF.